The clone carrying this TCR beta chain was found a few times. RNA, at roughly 0.45 to 1 ug, was reverse transcribed with random hexamers. TCRdb used MiXCR to reprocess the immunoSEQ multiplex PCR reads, holding one entry per CDR3 protein. The table includes about 400,000 distinct CDR3 sequences, 85% detected once. This sample was taken from a study of CD8 T cells in Susac syndrome. V dropped 4 bases and J dropped 1 base, with 12 bases sitting between them. This CDR3 is built from 15 residues. Germline V gene data show CDR1 as SGHAT and CDR2 as FQNNGV. This chain joins TRBV11-2 and TRBJ2-3, with D tentatively TRBD1 (6 bases). The specimen was CD8+ T cells from PBMCs. The receptor comes from a human donor with multiple sclerosis. The DNA for the CDR3 is TGTGCCAGCAGCTCCGGACAGTTCGGCACAGATACGCAGTATTTT. Translation: CASSSGQFGTDTQYF. The entire variable domain, with the rest obtained from reference TRBV11-2 and TRBJ2-3, is as follows: EAGVAQSPRYKIIEKRQSVAFWCNPISGHATLYWYQQILGQGPKLLIQFQNNGVVDDSQLPKDRFSAERLKGVDSTLKIQPAKLEDSAVYLCASSSGQFGTDTQYFGPGTRLTVL.